This T cell receptor beta chain comes out of a study of blood T cell repertoires in COVID-19. Overall study context: Both acute and convalescent COVID-19 samples were obtained from the United States, Italy and Spain.

Germline V CDR1 and CDR2: LGHDT, YNNKEL (reference sequence). The length of the CDR3 is 16 residues. Trimming stripped 3 bases from V and 1 base from J, with 15 bases between. The repertoire was sequenced with immunoSEQ multiplex PCR; TCRdb's copy has only in-frame clones and lacks some. The sample yields some 120,000 clones, around 79% seen once. Sequencing was done on a sample of peripheral blood. The clonotype comes from a man at least 80 years old with acute or convalescent COVID-19. The chain joins TRBV3-1 (or the pseudogene TRBV3-2) to TRBJ1-1; D might be TRBD1 (5 bases). The chain's CDR3 is CASSQMRYTGNTEAFF. As DNA, the CDR3 is TGTGCCAGCAGCCAGATGCGGTACACAGGGAACACTGAAGCTTTCTTT.